Listed below are T cell receptor beta chains from one sample, sequenced in a study of memory CD4+ T cells and cytomegalovirus serostatus. Some clones are missing from TCRdb's copy, which holds only in-frame ones; the method was immunoSEQ multiplex PCR. The repertoire holds 35,000 to 40,000 clones, 79% seen once, with approximately 5.3% in the top ten. The sample taken for sequencing was memory CD4+ T cells from blood. These receptors all come from an adult in good health and CMV-seropositive. CDR3s include the opening cysteine and the closing phenylalanine or tryptophan. A D gene is named only where the DNA matches it firmly. Clone size appears in some rows only: once, few, many, or a class for an expanded clone.

clone size: -
V gene: TRBV7-2
D gene: -
J gene: TRBJ1-5
CDR3 DNA: TGTGCCAGCAGCTTAGCGTCTCAGAACAATCAGCCCCAGCATTTT
CDR3 protein: CASSLASQNNQPQHF

clone size: -
V gene: TRBV11-1
D gene: -
J gene: TRBJ2-1
CDR3 DNA: TGTGCCAGCAGCTTAGTTGATGAGCAGTTCTTC
CDR3 protein: CASSLVDEQFF

clone size: -
V gene: TRBV15
D gene: -
J gene: TRBJ2-7
CDR3 DNA: TGTGCCACCAGCAAACTAGGTTGGTACGAGCAGTACTTC
CDR3 protein: CATSKLGWYEQYF

clone size: -
V gene: TRBV29-1
D gene: TRBD1
J gene: TRBJ1-3
CDR3 DNA: TGCAGCGTCGCCGACAGGGTCAATGGAAACACCATATATTTT
CDR3 protein: CSVADRVNGNTIYF

clone size: -
V gene: TRBV5-6
D gene: -
J gene: TRBJ1-6
CDR3 DNA: TGTGCCAGCAGCTTGCCTCCGGATTCCCATAATTCACCCCTCCACTTT
CDR3 protein: CASSLPPDSHNSPLHF

clone size: -
V gene: TRBV5-8
D gene: -
J gene: TRBJ2-2
CDR3 DNA: TGTGCCAGCAGCCTAGGGCGGGAAGACGGGGAGCTGTTTTTT
CDR3 protein: CASSLGREDGELFF

clone size: -
V gene: TRBV14
D gene: -
J gene: TRBJ1-2
CDR3 DNA: TGTGCCAGCAGCCAAGGAAGGGTACATGGCTACACCTTC
CDR3 protein: CASSQGRVHGYTF

clone size: -
V gene: TRBV19
D gene: -
J gene: TRBJ2-3
CDR3 DNA: TGTCCGCGCAGATGGAGGAGTTCAGATACGCAGTATTTT
CDR3 protein: CPRRWRSSDTQYF

clone size: -
V gene: TRBV6-1
D gene: -
J gene: TRBJ1-2
CDR3 DNA: TGTGCCAGCAGTGAGGCAGTTCGCTATGGCTACACCTTC
CDR3 protein: CASSEAVRYGYTF

clone size: few
V gene: TRBV6-5
D gene: -
J gene: TRBJ1-3
CDR3 DNA: TGTGCCAGCAGCGACTTGGGAGGAAACACCATATATTTT
CDR3 protein: CASSDLGGNTIYF

clone size: -
V gene: TRBV5-1
D gene: -
J gene: TRBJ1-1
CDR3 DNA: TGCGCCAGCAGCTTAACCGGGACACAAAACACTGAAGCTTTCTTT
CDR3 protein: CASSLTGTQNTEAFF